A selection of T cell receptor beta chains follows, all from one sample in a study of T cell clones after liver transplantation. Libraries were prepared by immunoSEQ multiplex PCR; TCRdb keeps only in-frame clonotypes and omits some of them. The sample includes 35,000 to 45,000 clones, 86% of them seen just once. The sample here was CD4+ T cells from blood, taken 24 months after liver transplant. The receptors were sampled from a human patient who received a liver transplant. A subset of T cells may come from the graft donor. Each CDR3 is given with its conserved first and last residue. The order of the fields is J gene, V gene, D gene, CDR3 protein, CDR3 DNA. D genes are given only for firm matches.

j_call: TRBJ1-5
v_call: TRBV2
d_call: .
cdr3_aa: CASSEKALQSNQPQHF
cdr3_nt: TGTGCCAGCAGTGAAAAGGCCCTCCAGAGCAATCAGCCCCAGCATTTT

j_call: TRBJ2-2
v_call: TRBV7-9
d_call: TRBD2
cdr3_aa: CANLGLASTGELFF
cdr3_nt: TGTGCCAACCTGGGACTAGCGAGCACCGGGGAGCTGTTTTTT

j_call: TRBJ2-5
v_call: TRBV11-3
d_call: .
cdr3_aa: CASSPTGSQETQYF
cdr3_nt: TGTGCCAGCAGCCCGACAGGAAGCCAAGAGACCCAGTACTTC

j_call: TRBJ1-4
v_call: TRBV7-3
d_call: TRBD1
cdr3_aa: CASSESGGTNEKLFF
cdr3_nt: TGTGCCAGCAGCGAGTCAGGGGGCACTAATGAAAAACTGTTTTTT

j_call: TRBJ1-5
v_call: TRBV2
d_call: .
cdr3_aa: CASNTGMLTGNQPQHF
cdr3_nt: TGTGCCAGCAACACAGGGATGTTGACGGGCAATCAGCCCCAGCATTTT

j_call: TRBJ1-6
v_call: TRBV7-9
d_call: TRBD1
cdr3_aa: CASSRGQGGNSPLHF
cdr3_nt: TGTGCCAGCAGCCGCGGACAGGGTGGCAATTCACCCCTCCACTTT

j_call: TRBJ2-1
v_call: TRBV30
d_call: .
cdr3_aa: CAWTPWAGRGNEQFF
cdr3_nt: TGTGCCTGGACCCCCTGGGCTGGCCGTGGAAATGAGCAGTTCTTC

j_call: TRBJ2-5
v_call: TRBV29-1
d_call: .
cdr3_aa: CSVERSARQETQYF
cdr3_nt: TGCAGCGTTGAAAGGTCGGCCAGGCAAGAGACCCAGTACTTC

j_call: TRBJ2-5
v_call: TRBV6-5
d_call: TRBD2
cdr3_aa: CASSYSLAGMRETQYF
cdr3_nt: TGTGCCAGCAGTTATTCACTAGCGGGAATGAGGGAGACCCAGTACTTC

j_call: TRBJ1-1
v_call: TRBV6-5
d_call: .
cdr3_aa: CASSYSNSLEAFF
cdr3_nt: TGTGCCAGCAGTTACTCGAATTCCTTGGAAGCTTTCTTT

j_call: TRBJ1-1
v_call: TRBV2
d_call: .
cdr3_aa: CASSELGSAVHAFF
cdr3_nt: TGTGCCAGCAGTGAGTTGGGATCGGCAGTGCATGCTTTCTTT